This T cell receptor beta chain comes out of a study of T cell responses to AZD1222 COVID-19 vaccine. As for this clone: Antigen specificity is unknown.

V was trimmed by 7 bases and J by 8 bases, leaving 14 bases between them. The CDR3 length is 12 residues. Germline lookup yields CDR1 WSHSY and CDR2 SAAADI. Using immunoSEQ multiplex PCR, the repertoire was profiled, and TCRdb retains in-frame clones only, with some absent. In the table there are about 120,000 clones, 87% of which are singletons. Overall study results and limits: White British people made up most donors, females outnumbered males, and clonal diversity was possibly underestimated.

The source was peripheral blood, collected on day 0 of AZD1222 vaccination. The chain links TRBV10-2 to TRBJ1-2, with D possibly being TRBD1 (6 bases). This receptor was obtained from an adult in good health. CDR3 amino acids: CASNNREGGYTF. The CDR3 DNA sequence: TGCGCCAGCAACAACAGGGAGGGAGGCTACACCTTC.